This entry lists 29 T cell receptor beta chains sequenced from one sample in a study of blood T cell repertoires in COVID-19 (dated by TCRdb to between 2020 and 2021). The receptor library was made with the immunoSEQ multiplex PCR assay. In its TCRdb copy, this immuneACCESS table keeps in-frame sequences only and misses some clones. Where compared with another copy, unresolved V genes explain less than half of these, and the others have no known cause. The sample table records around 77,000 clones; around 80% of these occur just once. Approximately 27% of the sample belongs to the ten largest clones. Sequences were obtained from peripheral blood. The receptors were sampled from an elderly woman with active or convalescent COVID-19.

The V call is TRBV5-1, the J call TRBJ2-7; 7 bases agree with TRBD2. Germline-derived CDR1 and CDR2 are SGHRS and YFSETQ. V lost 4 bases to trimming and J lost 3 bases; unmatched junction nucleotides: 13. The CDR3 has 16 residues. The CDR3 coding sequence is TGCGCCAGCAGCCCCATACCAGGGAGGGCCCTCTACGAGCAGTACTTC. Translated, it gives CASSPIPGRALYEQYF.

This chain joins TRBV27 and TRBJ1-1; D gene ambiguous. Germline CDR1 reads MNHEY; CDR2 reads SMNVEV (reference sequence). Trimming took 2 bases from V and 0 from J, leaving 7 bases between them. The CDR3 totals 14 residues. The CDR3 DNA sequence: TGTGCCAGCAGTTTAGGAGGGCTGAACACTGAAGCTTTCTTT. This encodes CASSLGGLNTEAFF.

This clone was counted only a few times. The gene calls are TRBV7-2 and TRBJ1-1; D remains ambiguous. Per germline, CDR1 SGHTA and CDR2 FQGNSA. V shed 2 bases and J shed 4 bases, with 8 bases lying between them. The CDR3 is 13 amino acids. The CDR3 loop is CASSLKRITEAFF. DNA of the CDR3: TGTGCCAGCAGCTTAAAGAGGATCACTGAAGCTTTCTTT.

A single count supports this clone. Other DNA sequences from this sample encode an identical CDR3 as well. V is TRBV2 and J is TRBJ1-5, with D possibly TRBD1 on 5 matching bases. The CDR3 contains 12 residues. The germline CDR1 and CDR2 sequences are SNHLY and FYNNEI. The germline V and J ends were trimmed by 6 bases and 9 bases, with 12 bases remaining between them. CDR3 in amino acids: CASRVGQGPQHF. The CDR3 DNA reads as TGTGCCAGCAGGGTGGGCCAGGGGCCCCAGCATTTT. The full variable domain, in which reference TRBV2 and TRBJ1-5 provide the parts outside the CDR3, is EPEVTQTPSHQVTQMGQEVILRCVPISNHLYFYWYRQILGQKVEFLVSFYNNEISEKSEIFDDQFSVERPDGSNFTLKIRSTKLEDSAMYFCASRVGQGPQHFGDGTRLSIL.

Only one count was recorded for this clone. This chain uses TRBV19 with TRBJ2-3; D is ambiguous. The CDR3 runs 14 residues. Looked up from germline, CDR1 is LNHDA and CDR2 is SQIVND (reference sequence). The V and J ends lost 2 bases and 0 bases respectively, with 6 bases between them. The CDR3, as DNA: TGTGCCAGTAGTATACGGGTTAGCACAGATACGCAGTATTTT. Protein product: CASSIRVSTDTQYF. The variable domain in full, with the rest retrieved from reference TRBV19 and TRBJ2-3, is DGGITQSPKYLFRKEGQNVTLSCEQNLNHDAMYWYRQDPGQGLRLIYYSQIVNDFQKGDIAEGYSVSREKKESFPLTVTSAQKNPTAFYLCASSIRVSTDTQYFGPGTRLTVL.

This chain uses TRBV29-1 with TRBJ1-2; D is unclear. Trimming removed 7 bases from V and 6 bases from J, with 9 bases in between. Germline CDR1 and CDR2: SQVTM and ANQGSEA. The length of the CDR3 is 10 residues. CDR3 sequence (DNA): TGCAGCGCCGACGGGGATGGCTACACCTTC. This encodes CSADGDGYTF.

The V and J genes are TRBV24-1 and TRBJ2-7; 9 nucleotides match TRBD1. Germline V gene sequence: CDR1 KGHDR, CDR2 SFDVKD. V lost 3 bases to trimming and J lost 4 bases; unmatched junction nucleotides: 12. The length of the CDR3 is 17 residues. The chain's CDR3 is CATSDPPLPGQGYEQYF. For the CDR3, the DNA is TGTGCCACCAGTGATCCGCCCCTGCCGGGACAGGGTTACGAGCAGTACTTC.

The chain carries TRBV7-9 and TRBJ1-5; D is uncertain. The CDR3 sequence is 16 residues long. CDR1 is SEHNR and CDR2 is FQNEAQ in the germline V gene (reference sequence). The V gene lost 4 bases and the J gene lost 4 bases, with 17 bases spanning the gap. CDR3 coding DNA: TGTGCCAGCAGCTCCTACCTCGGGAACCCTAATCAGCCCCAGCATTTT. It is translated as CASSSYLGNPNQPQHF.

V is TRBV6-1 and J is TRBJ2-1; D remains ambiguous. Germline V gene sequence: CDR1 MNHNS, CDR2 SASEGT. V lost 1 base to trimming and J lost 4 bases, with 14 bases between them. The length of the CDR3 is 16 residues. The CDR3 bases are TGTGCCAGCAGTGAAGACGCCCACTCCGAATACAATGAGCAGTTCTTC. This encodes CASSEDAHSEYNEQFF.

The gene calls are TRBV28 and TRBJ2-5, with 8 bases matching TRBD2. Germline CDR1 and CDR2: MDHEN and SYDVKM. J was trimmed by 3 bases and V by 6 bases; bases with no gene match: 18. CDR3 length equals 18 residues. CDR3: CASRAFLGTSGPKETQYF. CDR3 nucleotide sequence: TGTGCCAGCAGGGCTTTCCTGGGGACTAGTGGGCCCAAAGAGACCCAGTACTTC.

V gene TRBV28 combines with J gene TRBJ2-4; D is undetermined. Germline V gene sequence: CDR1 MDHEN, CDR2 SYDVKM. V lost 1 base to trimming and J lost 9 bases, with 7 bases between them. The CDR3 extends over 12 amino acids. This CDR3 is CASSLSPVIQYF. The CDR3 nucleotides read TGTGCCAGCAGTTTATCTCCTGTCATTCAGTACTTC.

This chain links TRBV6-5 with TRBJ2-3, with 13 bases that match TRBD2. The CDR3 sequence is 16 residues long. Per the germline V gene, CDR1 is MNHEY and CDR2 is SVGAGI. After removal of 0 bases from V and 4 bases from J, the junction contained 1 base not matched to a gene. CDR3 nucleotides: TGTGCCAGCAGTTACTCCGGGACTAGCGGGGCAGATACGCAGTATTTT. This sequence encodes CASSYSGTSGADTQYF.

The chain combines TRBV5-1 with TRBJ2-5, with 7 bases aligning to TRBD1. After removal of 1 base from V and 1 base from J, the junction contained 1 base not matched to a gene. There are 14 residues in the CDR3. Looked up from germline, CDR1 is SGHRS and CDR2 is YFSETQ. The CDR3 DNA reads as TGCGCCAGCAGCTTGAGGGACAGCCAAGAGACCCAGTACTTC. Encoded protein: CASSLRDSQETQYF.

This chain connects TRBV28 to TRBJ2-7; possibly TRBD2 for D (5 bases). The CDR3 is 16 amino acids. Per the germline V gene, CDR1 is MDHEN and CDR2 is SYDVKM. V was clipped by 1 base and J by 1 base, with 14 bases between them. The CDR3 DNA sequence: TGTGCCAGCAGTTTATCCTCGAGGGTGAGGTCCTACGAGCAGTACTTC. This codes for CASSLSSRVRSYEQYF. The full variable domain, rest sourced from reference TRBV28 and TRBJ2-7, is DVKVTQSSRYLVKRTGEKVFLECVQDMDHENMFWYRQDPGLGLRLIYFSYDVKMKEKGDIPEGYSVSREKKERFSLILESASTNQTSMYLCASSLSSRVRSYEQYFGPGTRLTVT.

This clone was seen once. CDR3 bases: TGCAGTGCTAGTTCCCGGGTCGTGGGTAATGAGCAGTTCTTC. This encodes CSASSRVVGNEQFF. This chain connects TRBV20-1 to TRBJ2-1; D is unresolved. The CDR3 runs to 14 residues. V was clipped by 3 bases and J by 7 bases, with 16 bases between them. CDR1 and CDR2 from the germline V gene are DFQATT and SNEGSKA (reference sequence).

This clone was counted a single time. The V and J genes are TRBV7-8 and TRBJ1-2; D not resolved. The ends were cut back, 1 base at V and 4 bases at J, with 13 bases in the middle. The CDR3 is 15 residues long. CDR1 is SGHVS and CDR2 is FQNEAQ in the germline V gene. CDR3 nucleotides: TGTGCCAGCAGCTTAGTGGCCGGAGGCCTCTATGGCTACACCTTC. It translates to CASSLVAGGLYGYTF.

V usage is TRBV28 and J usage is TRBJ1-2; D perhaps matches TRBD1 (5 bases). Germline-derived CDR1 and CDR2 are MDHEN and SYDVKM. There are 14 residues in the CDR3. V was cut by 5 bases and J by 4 bases, with 14 bases left in between. In DNA, the CDR3 is TGTGCCAGCAGTCCCATAGGGGCCGCCTATGGCTACACCTTC. It translates to CASSPIGAAYGYTF.

This clone was observed once. The V call is TRBV30, the J call TRBJ1-4; possibly TRBD1 for D (5 bases). The CDR3 has 15 amino acids. Germline CDR1 and CDR2: GTSNPN and SVGIG (reference sequence). V lost 4 bases to trimming and J lost 5 bases, with 17 bases between them. The CDR3 nucleotides read TGTGCCTGGACCACTTTTATGGGGGGAAATGAAAAACTGTTTTTT. Translation gives CAWTTFMGGNEKLFF.

This rearrangement joins TRBV10-3 to TRBJ1-1, with 9 bases identical to TRBD1. CDR1 is ENHRY, CDR2 SYGVKD, per germline. CDR3 length: 16 residues. Trimming took 2 bases from V and 1 from J; bases not matched to a gene: 5. The chain's CDR3 is CAISEKWDRANTEAFF. The CDR3 DNA is TGTGCCATCAGTGAGAAATGGGACAGGGCGAACACTGAAGCTTTCTTT.

The V gene is TRBV30, the J gene TRBJ1-6, with 9 bases identical to TRBD1. CDR3 length: 13 residues. The germline V gene has CDR1 GTSNPN and CDR2 SVGIG (reference sequence). The V gene end was trimmed by 5 bases and the J gene end by 8 bases; junction bases not matched to a gene: 4. The CDR3 loop reads CAWDRGLDSPLHF. The CDR3 DNA reads as TGTGCCTGGGACAGGGGGTTGGATTCACCCCTCCACTTT.

The rearrangement joins TRBV6-1 to TRBJ2-1; D is perhaps TRBD2 (6 bases). The V end was cut by 1 base, the J end by 8 bases, with 9 bases between. The CDR3 has 13 amino acids. From germline, CDR1 is MNHNS and CDR2 SASEGT. As DNA, the CDR3 is TGTGCCAGCAGTGAAGGTGGAGGGTATGAGCAGTTCTTC. It specifies CASSEGGGYEQFF.

Relative to its sample, this clone is medium-sized. The V call is TRBV4-3, the J call TRBJ1-5; tentative D call: TRBD1 (5 bases). Germline V gene sequence: CDR1 LGHNA, CDR2 YSLEER. Trimming pared 0 bases from V and 2 bases from J, leaving 5 bases between. This CDR3 comprises 14 residues. The CDR3 bases are TGCGCCAGCAGCCAAGACAGGGGCAATCAGCCCCAGCATTTT. Its translation: CASSQDRGNQPQHF.

The V and J genes are TRBV7-9 and TRBJ1-5; no definite D call. V was shortened by 1 base and J by 7 bases, with 8 bases between the two germline ends. This CDR3 is built from 13 residues. Per germline, CDR1 SEHNR and CDR2 FQNEAQ (reference sequence). The CDR3 nucleotides are TGTGCCAGCAGCTTAGACGCGGCACAGCCCCAGCATTTT. The encoded protein is CASSLDAAQPQHF.

The rearrangement links TRBV9 to TRBJ1-3; the D is unclear. Trimming left V 4 bases short and J 0 bases short, with 8 bases between. CDR3 length: 14 amino acids. Germline CDR1 SGDLS, CDR2 YYNGEE. CDR3 DNA sequence: TGTGCCAGCAGCTCTCAGGTCTCTGGAAACACCATATATTTT. This gives the protein CASSSQVSGNTIYF. The full variable domain, in which reference TRBV9 and TRBJ1-3 provide the parts outside the CDR3, is DSGVTQTPKHLITATGQRVTLRCSPRSGDLSVYWYQQSLDQGLQFLIQYYNGEERAKGNILERFSAQQFPDLHSELNLSSLELGDSALYFCASSSQVSGNTIYFGEGSWLTVV.

J is TRBJ1-2 and V is TRBV7-8, with D unresolved. Looked up from germline, CDR1 is SGHVS and CDR2 is FQNEAQ. The CDR3 extends over 14 amino acids. V lost 2 bases, J lost 0 bases, and 7 bases lay in between. CDR3 loop: CASSLLSSNYGYTF. The CDR3 nucleotides read TGTGCCAGCAGCTTATTATCCTCTAACTATGGCTACACCTTC. The complete variable domain, with remaining parts taken from reference TRBV7-8 and TRBJ1-2, reads GAGVSQSPRYKVAKRGQDVALRCDPISGHVSLFWYQQALGQGPEFLTYFQNEAQLDKSGLPSDRFFAERPEGSVSTLKIQRTQQEDSAVYLCASSLLSSNYGYTFGSGTRLTVV.

This clone was recorded at least ten times. The chain links TRBV4-3 to TRBJ1-6, with D unresolved. V was shortened by 5 bases and J by 7 bases, with 9 bases between the two germline ends. Germline V lookup: CDR1 LGHNA, CDR2 YSLEER. The CDR3 contains 13 residues. In DNA form, the CDR3 reads TGCGCCAGCAGCAGGGAGCTCAATTCACCCCTCCACTTT. Its protein is CASSRELNSPLHF.

The chain employs TRBV5-1 and TRBJ2-7, with D possibly matching TRBD1 (6 bases). The germline V and J ends were trimmed by 0 bases and 4 bases, with 8 bases remaining between them. CDR1 and CDR2 (germline): SGHRS, YFSETQ. The CDR3 has 13 residues. The DNA for the CDR3 is TGCGCCAGCAGCTTGGGAGGACAGTACGAGCAGTACTTC. Encoded protein: CASSLGGQYEQYF.

The gene calls are TRBV24-1 and TRBJ2-2; no reliable D call. This CDR3 contains 12 residues. Germline values: CDR1 KGHDR, CDR2 SFDVKD. V was clipped by 4 bases and J by 4 bases, with 3 bases between them. The CDR3 sequence: CATSDITGELFF. The CDR3 DNA reads as TGTGCCACCAGTGACATCACCGGGGAGCTGTTTTTT.

V gene TRBV14 combines with J gene TRBJ1-6, with D unclear. With 1 base removed from V and 10 bases from J, the gap between germline ends came to 8 bases. The CDR3 sequence is 13 residues long. CDR1 is SGHDN, CDR2 FVKESK, per germline. CDR3 sequence: CASSQGTFSPLHF. CDR3 DNA: TGTGCCAGCAGCCAAGGAACTTTCTCACCCCTCCACTTT.